This T cell receptor (beta chain) came from a study of blood T cell repertoires in COVID-19 (dated by TCRdb to 2020 to 2021). For the study in its entirety: Samples from collaborators originated in the United States, Italy and Spain and spanned both the acute and convalescent phases of COVID-19. The sample metadata nearly always contained a de-identified subject ID, COVID-19 status, age in years and sex. Deeply sampled blood TCRbeta repertoires from subjects exposed to, actively infected with, or recovered from COVID-19 were included in the dataset. The prospective study material was composed of cDNA or gDNA derived from T cells, B-cell-depleted T cells, or PBMCs. The samples were drawn from two sources: the first 160 participants of the ongoing ImmuneRACE study, and 1,200 or so subjects contributed by 6 global collaborators. HLA class I and class II types, where available, came from metadata supplied by the sample provider rather than from assay-based typing. The repertoires were released in a freely available public database intended as a resource for research on the immune response to SARS-CoV-2.

The immunoSEQ Assay, a bias-controlled multiplex PCR, was used to amplify TCRbeta CDR3 regions from genomic DNA. The authors processed their data as follows. The number of nucleated cells in each sample was estimated from the amplification of reference gene primers within the assay. To quantify the absolute abundance of each unique TCRbeta CDR3 rearrangement, sequence reads were collapsed and filtered. For each sample, productive Simpson clonality was calculated by taking the square root of Simpson's diversity index across productive rearrangements. Held by TCRdb, this immuneACCESS table contains in-frame sequences only and omits some clones. Under half of the omission traces to an unresolved V gene where checked; the cause of the rest is unknown. The DNA gave D and trimming, while V, J and clone size come from that table. Within this sample are almost 250,000 clones, with roughly 89% of them counted one time only. More than 3.5% of the sample comes from the top ten.

Overall study results and their limits: How much clinical and demographic metadata was included differed by source and by participant, and the metadata was provided uncurated.

Participants in the prospective study were aged 18 to 89 years, lived in 20 to 25 United States geographic areas, and enrolled through a virtual design. To assign participants to cohorts, the prospective study relied on clinical history that participants themselves reported in a screening survey and a study questionnaire. ImmuneRACE Cohort 3 recovered participants were defined by two consecutive negative NP/OP PCR tests, healthcare professional clearance, or symptom resolution. In the prospective study, mobile phlebotomists collected whole blood, serum and a nasopharyngeal or oropharyngeal swab from each participant. Additional blood draws and questionnaires over an approximately two-month period could optionally be provided by prospective study participants. Blood samples from the prospective study were shipped frozen or at room temperature prior to DNA extraction. Counted from cysteine to phenylalanine, this CDR3 has 13 amino acids. Only the CDR3 region is kept as DNA, spanning 39 bases read in frame from base 1. Taken from the germline V gene, the CDR1 and CDR2 loops are SGHAT and FQNNGV. V loses 0 bases, J loses 8 bases, and the germline ends lie 10 bases apart.

Notes on this clone: No antigen is known for it. One base away there is no much larger clone; base qualities are not given.

The sample was PBMCs or T cells enriched from blood (not recorded which). The clonotype was recovered from a woman in her 30s who had recovered from COVID-19. The chain links TRBV11-2 with TRBJ1-2, with the D gene not clear enough to name. Here the CDR3 is given as CASSLDKSRGYTF. At the DNA level, the sequence is TGTGCCAGCAGCTTAGATAAGAGCCGGGGCTACACCTTC.